The present entry profiles one TCR beta chain with its context. Isolated RNA was reverse transcribed into cDNA used as the sequencing template. Clones were sequenced by immunoSEQ multiplex PCR, and TCRdb holds only the in-frame ones, with some missing. The sample includes about 140,000 clones, roughly 50% of them seen just once. These data belong to a study of CD8+ T cells in alopecia areata. The CDR3 is 13 residues long. CDR1 and CDR2 (germline): LNHDA, SQIVND (reference sequence). The germline V and J ends were trimmed by 1 base and 5 bases, with 6 bases remaining between them. Treatment of the sample: oral pan-JAK inhibitor, 5-10 mg twice daily. It was from PBMCs that CD4+ and CD8+ T cells were sorted.

The sequence was obtained from a human donor with alopecia areata. The chain joins TRBV19 to TRBJ2-1; no firm D call. The source material was CD8+ T cells sorted from blood, sampled at week 4, from a patient treated with tofacitinib. The CDR3 DNA sequence: TGTGCCAGTAGTATAGGCGTAAACAATGAGCAGTTCTTC. Translation: CASSIGVNNEQFF. The full variable domain, in which reference TRBV19 and TRBJ2-1 provide the parts outside the CDR3, is DGGITQSPKYLFRKEGQNVTLSCEQNLNHDAMYWYRQDPGQGLRLIYYSQIVNDFQKGDIAEGYSVSREKKESFPLTVTSAQKNPTAFYLCASSIGVNNEQFFGPGTRLTVL.